The 14 T cell receptor beta chains presented below share a single source sample, sequenced in a study of T cell repertoires in cytomegalovirus infection. Via MiXCR, TCRdb re-called the reads, giving one row per CDR3 protein. The repertoire holds under 850,000 distinct CDR3 sequences, with roughly 36% as singletons. Sequenced: PBMCs. The source is a human donor in good health (CMV status not recorded). Some clones in this sample may be carry-over from other donors' samples.

The chain combines TRBV7-9 with TRBJ1-1; 8 bases map to TRBD1. The CDR3 runs to 19 residues. J gave up 1 base and V 3 bases, and 16 bases lay outside the gene matches. In germline, CDR1 is SEHNR, CDR2 FQNEAQ (reference sequence). Written as DNA, the CDR3 is TGTGCCAGCAGCTTGGGGAAACCTGGACAGGGTAGGAGGAACACTGAAGCTTTCTTT. Its translation: CASSLGKPGQGRRNTEAFF.

Only a few counts were recorded for this clonotype. V is TRBV12-3 or TRBV12-4 and J is TRBJ2-7; a possible D gene is TRBD2 (5 bases). The germline V and J ends were trimmed by 6 bases and 2 bases, with 14 bases remaining between them. The CDR3 sequence is 14 residues long. The CDR3 sequence: CASSRAVGAYEQYF. Here the CDR3 DNA reads TGTGCCAGCAGCCGGGCCGTGGGAGCCTACGAGCAGTACTTC.

This clonotype was counted a few times. The chain combines TRBV7-9 with TRBJ2-5; 9 bases fit TRBD2. The CDR3 has 16 residues. Germline V gene data show CDR1 as SEHNR and CDR2 as FQNEAQ (reference sequence). Trimming cost V 3 bases and J 3 bases; bases outside gene matches: 8. The CDR3 DNA sequence: TGTGCCAGCAGCTTCACCCATAGCGGGAGAGAAGAGACCCAGTACTTC. It codes for CASSFTHSGREETQYF.

This clonotype was seen ten or more times. CDR3 sequence: CASQRGVEQYF. Written as DNA, the CDR3 is TGTGCCAGCCAAAGAGGGGTTGAGCAGTACTTC. This chain uses TRBV28 with TRBJ2-7; D is tentatively TRBD1 or TRBD2 (5 bases each). Trimming stripped 8 bases from V and 7 bases from J, with 12 bases between. The CDR3 length is 11 residues. From germline, CDR1 is MDHEN and CDR2 SYDVKM.

The chain joins TRBV7-8 to TRBJ1-5, with D perhaps TRBD1 (5 bases). The ends were cut back, 3 bases at V and 3 bases at J, with 15 bases in the middle. Germline loops: CDR1 SGHVS, CDR2 FQNEAQ. CDR3 length: 16 amino acids. The CDR3 region is CASSLGRQGLNQPQHF. CDR3 coding DNA: TGTGCCAGCAGCTTGGGGCGGCAGGGACTCAATCAGCCCCAGCATTTT.

The table lists this clonotype with many counts. The chain recombines TRBV27 with TRBJ2-2, with D unresolved. The germline CDR1 and CDR2 sequences are MNHEY and SMNVEV (reference sequence). Trimming pared 6 bases from V and 7 bases from J, leaving 9 bases between. CDR3 length: 12 amino acids. The CDR3 here is CASSLVGGELFF. The CDR3 DNA reads TGTGCCAGCAGCTTAGTCGGCGGGGAGCTGTTTTTT.

The CDR3 region is CASTSTASNEKLFF. The CDR3 region has the DNA TGTGCCAGCACTTCGACAGCCTCTAATGAAAAACTGTTTTTT. The chain carries TRBV12-3 or TRBV12-4 and TRBJ1-4; D is perhaps TRBD1 (5 bases). The length of the CDR3 is 14 residues. The V and J ends lost 7 bases and 3 bases respectively, with 12 bases between them.

This clonotype was detected ten times or more. The chain joins TRBV7-3 to TRBJ1-1; no clear D. Germline V gene sequence: CDR1 SGHTA, CDR2 FQGTGA. The CDR3 loop spans 14 amino acids. V was shortened by 2 bases and J by 2 bases, with 9 bases between the two germline ends. In DNA, the CDR3 is TGTGCCAGCAGCTTATCCCATCTAAACACTGAAGCTTTCTTT. Its protein product is CASSLSHLNTEAFF.

CDR3 residues: CSARPPTTISVYGYTF. The CDR3 coding sequence is TGCAGTGCTAGGCCCCCGACGACAATTTCGGTCTATGGCTACACCTTC. The V and J genes are TRBV20-1 and TRBJ1-2; D is uncertain. The CDR3 covers 16 residues. CDR1 and CDR2 from the germline V gene are DFQATT and SNEGSKA (reference sequence). V was pared by 3 bases and J by 4 bases, with 21 bases between.

This clonotype occurred a few times. The J gene is TRBJ2-5, the V gene TRBV5-1; no clear D. Trimming cost V 0 bases and J 1 base, with 10 bases left between them. Germline CDR1 and CDR2: SGHRS and YFSETQ. The CDR3 extends over 15 amino acids. CDR3: CASSLGLKPQETQYF. The CDR3 coding sequence is TGCGCCAGCAGCTTGGGTCTCAAACCCCAAGAGACCCAGTACTTC.

The chain carries TRBV19 and TRBJ2-6; no clear D. The CDR3 is 14 residues long. Germline V gene sequence: CDR1 LNHDA, CDR2 SQIVND (reference sequence). With 7 bases removed from V and 4 bases from J, the gap between germline ends came to 11 bases. In DNA, the CDR3 is TGTGCCAGTACGTTGGGCCTGGGGGCCAACGTCCTGACTTTC. Protein sequence: CASTLGLGANVLTF.

This clonotype was counted many times. The chain combines TRBV7-2 with TRBJ2-7; D remains unclear. The V gene's germline CDR1 is SGHTA and CDR2 FQGNSA. V dropped 2 bases and J dropped 4 bases, with 9 bases sitting between them. CDR3 length equals 13 residues. CDR3 sequence (DNA): TGTGCCAGCAGCTTATTCACACCATACGAGCAGTACTTC. It encodes CASSLFTPYEQYF.

In this sample, this clonotype turned up many times. The rearrangement uses TRBV4-1 and TRBJ2-3, with 8 nucleotides matching TRBD2. The CDR3 has 19 amino acids. The germline gives CDR1 MGHRA, CDR2 YSYEKL. J gave up 0 bases and V 0 bases, and 11 bases lay outside the gene matches. The CDR3 is CASSQDWRGRPASTDTQYF. Written as DNA, the CDR3 is TGCGCCAGCAGCCAAGACTGGCGCGGGAGGCCAGCTAGCACAGATACGCAGTATTTT.

In this sample, this clonotype turned up a few times. The gene calls are TRBV6-1 and TRBJ1-2, with unresolved D. Germline CDR1 reads MNHNS; CDR2 reads SASEGT. The V and J ends lost 6 bases and 0 bases respectively, with 8 bases between them. The CDR3 has 13 residues. The CDR3 DNA reads TGTGCCAGCAGGGGAGGAACTAACTATGGCTACACCTTC. Its protein product is CASRGGTNYGYTF.